This section outlines one T cell receptor (beta chain) sequence together with its context. The source of the sample is a study of blood T cell repertoires in COVID-19. The junction had 13 bases not matched to a gene; V was cut back by 8 bases and J by 0 bases. Per the germline V gene, CDR1 is LNHDA and CDR2 is SQIVND (reference sequence). This CDR3 is 19 amino acids long. Method: immunoSEQ multiplex PCR; TCRdb's copy keeps in-frame clones and lacks some. The sample comprises around 110,000 clones, about nine tenths of which are singletons, and 1.8% rests with the top ten. The V gene is TRBV19, the J gene TRBJ2-4, with 13 bases aligning to TRBD2. The origin of this receptor is a human donor with active COVID-19. The donor label of this sample is uncertain. The material sequenced was peripheral blood. The CDR3 loop is CASQSRLAGGQVAKNIQYF. The CDR3 coding sequence is TGTGCCAGTCAATCACGACTAGCGGGGGGCCAGGTAGCCAAAAACATTCAGTACTTC.